The 7 T cell receptor beta chains given below trace back to one sample, sequenced in a study of Graves' ophthalmopathy and Graves' hyperthyroidism. The authors amplified TCR beta CDR3 regions, and they did so from RNA transcripts for repertoire sequencing. A first-round RT-PCR used HTBI primers, followed by a second-round multiplex PCR. One entry per CDR3 protein results from TCRdb running MiXCR on the multiplex PCR reads. This sample yields approximately 640,000 distinct CDR3 sequences, of which over 40% are seen a single time; about 3.3% belongs to the top ten. Sequenced: peripheral blood. The receptors stem from an adult man with Graves' ophthalmopathy.

The chain recombines TRBV6-5 with TRBJ1-4, with D perhaps matching TRBD1 (5 bases). The CDR3 is 14 residues long. CDR1 and CDR2 (germline): MNHEY, SVGAGI. Trimming stripped 0 bases from V and 5 bases from J, with 7 bases between. The chain's CDR3 is CASSYSRDNEKLFF. CDR3 DNA sequence: TGTGCCAGCAGTTACTCCAGGGACAATGAAAAACTGTTTTTT.

Turning to this clonotype: A much larger clone differs from this one at a single base, so this may be a read error. The CDR3 DNA follows: TGCGCCAGCCGCTTGGTCGGGACAGGGAGGCAAGAGACCCAGTACTTC. Translation: CASRLVGTGRQETQYF. The gene calls are TRBV5-1 and TRBJ2-5; TRBD1 matches 9 bases. The germline V gene encodes CDR1 SGHRS and CDR2 YFSETQ. The CDR3 totals 16 residues. Filled out from reference TRBV5-1 and TRBJ2-5, the complete variable domain reads KAGVTQTPRYLIKTRGQQVTLSCSPISGHRSVSWYQQTPGQGLQFLFEYFSETQRNKGNFPGRFSGRQFSNSRSEMNVSTLELGDSALYLCASRLVGTGRQETQYFGPGTRLLVL.

The chain has TRBV29-1 and TRBJ1-5; possible D gene TRBD1, 5 bases. V lost 8 bases and J 2 bases, leaving 13 bases between the germline ends. The germline CDR1 and CDR2 sequences are SQVTM and ANQGSEA. The CDR3 runs to 13 residues. The CDR3 bases are TGCAGCAGTTACTCGGGGGGCAATCAGCCCCAGCATTTT. As protein: CSSYSGGNQPQHF.

This clonotype was seen ten or more times. The V call is TRBV10-3, the J call TRBJ1-1, with D perhaps matching TRBD1 (6 bases). The CDR3 totals 17 residues. CDR1 is ENHRY, CDR2 SYGVKD, per germline. Trimming cost V 4 bases and J 6 bases, with 24 bases left between them. The CDR3 sequence: CAISAPIRGRLGAEAFF. CDR3 DNA: TGTGCCATCAGTGCACCAATCAGGGGCCGCTTGGGGGCTGAAGCTTTCTTT.

V gene TRBV3-1 combines with J gene TRBJ1-2; perhaps TRBD1 as D (5 bases). The CDR3 loop spans 15 amino acids. From germline, CDR1 is LGHDT and CDR2 YNNKEL (reference sequence). V was clipped by 6 bases and J by 5 bases, with 19 bases between them. In DNA form, the CDR3 reads TGTGCCAGCAGTGCCCGGGACGCCTCAGGGTATGGCTACACCTTC. Protein sequence: CASSARDASGYGYTF.

This clonotype was picked up many times. The chain employs TRBV12-3 or TRBV12-4 and TRBJ1-1; D is uncertain. Trimming cost V 6 bases and J 3 bases, with 8 bases left between them. This CDR3 region has 12 residues. The CDR3 is CASSLEHTEAFF. The CDR3 DNA is TGTGCCAGCAGCTTGGAACACACTGAAGCTTTCTTT.

The V gene is TRBV29-1, the J gene TRBJ2-7; TRBD1 is a possible D gene (6 bases). The V end lost 8 bases, the J end lost 7 bases, and 12 bases lay between the germline ends. The CDR3 consists of 10 residues. Germline assignment: CDR1 SQVTM and CDR2 ANQGSEA. In DNA, the CDR3 is TGCAGCTCGGCAGGGGATGAGCAGTACTTC. Encoded protein: CSSAGDEQYF.